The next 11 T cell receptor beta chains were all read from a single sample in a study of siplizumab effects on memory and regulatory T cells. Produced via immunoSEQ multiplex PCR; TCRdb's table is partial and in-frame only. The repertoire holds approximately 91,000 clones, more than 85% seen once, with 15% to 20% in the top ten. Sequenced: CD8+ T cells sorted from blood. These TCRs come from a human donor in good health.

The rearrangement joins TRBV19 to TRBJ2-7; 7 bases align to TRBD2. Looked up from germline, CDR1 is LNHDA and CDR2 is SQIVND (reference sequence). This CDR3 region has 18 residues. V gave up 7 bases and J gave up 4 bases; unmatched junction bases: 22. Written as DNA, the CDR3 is TGTGCCAGTACCCCTGGGTGGGGCGCGGCGGGAGAAATTTACGAGCAGTACTTC. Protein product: CASTPGWGAAGEIYEQYF.

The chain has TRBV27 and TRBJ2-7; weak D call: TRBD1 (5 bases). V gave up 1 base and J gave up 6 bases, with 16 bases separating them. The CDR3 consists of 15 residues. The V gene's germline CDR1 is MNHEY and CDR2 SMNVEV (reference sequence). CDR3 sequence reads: CASSLYQGQGSEQYF. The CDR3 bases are TGTGCCAGCAGTTTATACCAAGGGCAGGGCTCCGAGCAGTACTTC.

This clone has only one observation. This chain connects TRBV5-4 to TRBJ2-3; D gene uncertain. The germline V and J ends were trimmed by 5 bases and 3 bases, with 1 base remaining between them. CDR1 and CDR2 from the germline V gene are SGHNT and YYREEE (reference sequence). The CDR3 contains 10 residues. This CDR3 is CASRTDTQYF. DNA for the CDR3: TGTGCCAGCAGGACAGATACGCAGTATTTT.

The CDR3 loop is CSVEDPGQGDYEQYF. The CDR3 DNA reads as TGCAGCGTTGAAGACCCGGGACAGGGGGACTACGAGCAGTACTTC. V usage is TRBV29-1 and J usage is TRBJ2-7; TRBD1 matches 11 bases. The germline V gene has CDR1 SQVTM and CDR2 ANQGSEA. V dropped 0 bases and J dropped 3; count of bases not matched to a gene: 4. The CDR3 sequence is 15 residues long.

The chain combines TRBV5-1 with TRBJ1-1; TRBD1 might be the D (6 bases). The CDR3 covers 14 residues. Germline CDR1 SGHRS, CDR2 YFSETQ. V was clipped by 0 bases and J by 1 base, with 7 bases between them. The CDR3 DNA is TGCGCCAGCAGCTTGGAAGGGGGGAACACTGAAGCTTTCTTT. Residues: CASSLEGGNTEAFF.

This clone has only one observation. CDR3 sequence: CASSGTEQFF. The CDR3 DNA is TGTGCCAGCAGCGGGACTGAGCAGTTCTTC. The chain joins TRBV5-4 to TRBJ2-1, with D perhaps given as TRBD1 or TRBD2 (5 bases each). The CDR3 runs to 10 residues. The ends were cut back, 4 bases at V and 9 bases at J, with 5 bases in the middle. Germline V gives CDR1 SGHNT, CDR2 YYREEE (reference sequence).

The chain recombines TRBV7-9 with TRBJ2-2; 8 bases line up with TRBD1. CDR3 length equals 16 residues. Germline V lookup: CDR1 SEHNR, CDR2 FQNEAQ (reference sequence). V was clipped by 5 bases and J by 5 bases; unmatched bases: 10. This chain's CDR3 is CASSPDRVWLTGELFF. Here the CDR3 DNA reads TGTGCCAGCAGCCCGGACAGGGTTTGGTTAACCGGGGAGCTGTTTTTT.

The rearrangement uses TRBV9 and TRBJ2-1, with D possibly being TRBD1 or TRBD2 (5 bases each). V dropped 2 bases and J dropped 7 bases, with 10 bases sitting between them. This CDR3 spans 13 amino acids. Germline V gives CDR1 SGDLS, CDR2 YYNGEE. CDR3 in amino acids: CASSVWDRNEQFF. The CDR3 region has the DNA TGTGCCAGCAGCGTCTGGGACCGTAATGAGCAGTTCTTC.

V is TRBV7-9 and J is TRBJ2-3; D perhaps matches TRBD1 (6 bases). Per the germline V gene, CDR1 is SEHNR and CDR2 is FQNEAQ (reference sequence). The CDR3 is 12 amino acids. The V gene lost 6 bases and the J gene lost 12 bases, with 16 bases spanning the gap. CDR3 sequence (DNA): TGTGCCAGCAGAACCGGACAGATAGAACAGTATTTT. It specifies CASRTGQIEQYF. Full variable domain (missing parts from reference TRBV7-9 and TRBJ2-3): DTGVSQNPRHKITKRGQNVTFRCDPISEHNRLYWYRQTLGQGPEFLTYFQNEAQLEKSRLLSDRFSAERPKGSFSTLEIQRTEQGDSAMYLCASRTGQIEQYFGPGTRLTVL.

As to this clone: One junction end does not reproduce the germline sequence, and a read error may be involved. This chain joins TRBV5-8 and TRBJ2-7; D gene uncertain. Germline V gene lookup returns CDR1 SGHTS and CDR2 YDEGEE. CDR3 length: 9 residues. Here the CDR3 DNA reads TGTGCCAGCAGGTTCGGGCTTCAATTC. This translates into CASRFGLQF. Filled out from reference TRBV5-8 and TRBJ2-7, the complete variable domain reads EAGVTQSPTHLIKTRGQQATLRCSPISGHTSVYWYQQALGLGLQFLLWYDEGEERNRGNFPPRFSGRQFPNYSSELNVNALELEDSALYLCASRFGLQFGPGTRLTVT.

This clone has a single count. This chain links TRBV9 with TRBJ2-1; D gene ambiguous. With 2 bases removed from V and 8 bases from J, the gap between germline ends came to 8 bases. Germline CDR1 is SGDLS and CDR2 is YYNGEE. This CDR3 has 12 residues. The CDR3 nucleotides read TGTGCCAGCAGCGTCTCCTCCGATGAGCAGTTCTTC. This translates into CASSVSSDEQFF.